Below, one T cell receptor (beta chain) is given with its context. Its antigen has not been determined. Base qualities were left out, and no much larger clone turns up one base away. CDR1 and CDR2 (LGHDT, YNNKEL) derive from the germline V gene (reference sequence). After removal of 1 base from V and 5 bases from J, the junction retains 11 bases not matched to a gene. The CDR3 sequence holds 16 residues, the cysteine and phenylalanine included. The DNA shown is the 48-base CDR3, in frame from base 1. These data originate in a study of blood T cell repertoires in COVID-19 (TCRdb year 2020). A note on the overall study: Collaborator samples came from the United States, Italy and Spain and covered acute and convalescent phases of COVID-19. The sample metadata nearly always contained a de-identified subject ID, COVID-19 status, age in years and sex. HLA class I and class II types, where available, came from metadata supplied by the sample provider rather than from assay-based typing. Subjects who had been exposed to COVID-19, were actively infected with it, or had recovered from it provided the deeply sampled blood TCRbeta repertoires that made up the dataset. A freely available public database, intended as a resource for researchers studying the immune response to SARS-CoV-2, is where the repertoires were released. The material from the prospective study consisted of cDNA or gDNA derived from T cells, B-cell-depleted T cells, or PBMCs. The samples were drawn from the first 160 participants of the ongoing ImmuneRACE study and from 1,254 subjects provided by 6 global collaborators.

The immunoSEQ Assay, a bias-controlled multiplex PCR, was used to amplify TCRbeta CDR3 regions from genomic DNA. The original methods were these. The number of nucleated cells in each sample was estimated from the amplification of reference gene primers within the assay. To quantify the absolute abundance of each unique TCRbeta CDR3 rearrangement, sequence reads were collapsed and filtered. Productive Simpson clonality was computed per sample as the square root of Simpson's diversity index over productive rearrangements. TCRdb limited this immuneACCESS table to in-frame rearrangements with V and J called. A share of clones is missing; checked studies link under half to unresolved V genes, and the rest is unexplained. Clonal size and the V and J genes are those of that table, whereas D and trimming came from the DNA. For this sample the table gives about 220,000 clones, of which 70% to 85% were detected only once. 3% to 4% of the sample comes from the top ten.

In the prospective study, participants were roughly 18 to 100 years old, resided in 20 to 30 geographic areas of the United States, and were enrolled through a virtual design. Cohort assignment in the prospective study relied on participant-reported clinical history from a screening survey and a study questionnaire. ImmuneRACE Cohort 3 recovered participants were defined by two consecutive negative NP/OP PCR tests, healthcare professional clearance, or symptom resolution. Each participant in the prospective study had whole blood, serum and a nasopharyngeal or oropharyngeal swab collected by mobile phlebotomists. Prospective study participants could optionally give additional blood draws and questionnaires over an approximately two-month period. Before DNA extraction, prospective study blood samples were shipped either frozen or at room temperature. Study-wide conclusions, independent of this receptor: The amount of clinical and demographic metadata varied by source and participant and was provided uncurated.

Sequencing was carried out using PBMCs or T cells enriched from blood (not recorded which). This receptor chain uses TRBV3-1 (or the pseudogene TRBV3-2) and TRBJ2-7; 7 junctional bases match TRBD1. The clonotype was recovered from a woman aged 55-69 years who had recovered from COVID-19. The nucleotide sequence reads as follows: TGTGCCAGCAGCCAAGTGCCCCGAGGACAGGCAAACGAGCAGTACTTC. The translation is CASSQVPRGQANEQYF.